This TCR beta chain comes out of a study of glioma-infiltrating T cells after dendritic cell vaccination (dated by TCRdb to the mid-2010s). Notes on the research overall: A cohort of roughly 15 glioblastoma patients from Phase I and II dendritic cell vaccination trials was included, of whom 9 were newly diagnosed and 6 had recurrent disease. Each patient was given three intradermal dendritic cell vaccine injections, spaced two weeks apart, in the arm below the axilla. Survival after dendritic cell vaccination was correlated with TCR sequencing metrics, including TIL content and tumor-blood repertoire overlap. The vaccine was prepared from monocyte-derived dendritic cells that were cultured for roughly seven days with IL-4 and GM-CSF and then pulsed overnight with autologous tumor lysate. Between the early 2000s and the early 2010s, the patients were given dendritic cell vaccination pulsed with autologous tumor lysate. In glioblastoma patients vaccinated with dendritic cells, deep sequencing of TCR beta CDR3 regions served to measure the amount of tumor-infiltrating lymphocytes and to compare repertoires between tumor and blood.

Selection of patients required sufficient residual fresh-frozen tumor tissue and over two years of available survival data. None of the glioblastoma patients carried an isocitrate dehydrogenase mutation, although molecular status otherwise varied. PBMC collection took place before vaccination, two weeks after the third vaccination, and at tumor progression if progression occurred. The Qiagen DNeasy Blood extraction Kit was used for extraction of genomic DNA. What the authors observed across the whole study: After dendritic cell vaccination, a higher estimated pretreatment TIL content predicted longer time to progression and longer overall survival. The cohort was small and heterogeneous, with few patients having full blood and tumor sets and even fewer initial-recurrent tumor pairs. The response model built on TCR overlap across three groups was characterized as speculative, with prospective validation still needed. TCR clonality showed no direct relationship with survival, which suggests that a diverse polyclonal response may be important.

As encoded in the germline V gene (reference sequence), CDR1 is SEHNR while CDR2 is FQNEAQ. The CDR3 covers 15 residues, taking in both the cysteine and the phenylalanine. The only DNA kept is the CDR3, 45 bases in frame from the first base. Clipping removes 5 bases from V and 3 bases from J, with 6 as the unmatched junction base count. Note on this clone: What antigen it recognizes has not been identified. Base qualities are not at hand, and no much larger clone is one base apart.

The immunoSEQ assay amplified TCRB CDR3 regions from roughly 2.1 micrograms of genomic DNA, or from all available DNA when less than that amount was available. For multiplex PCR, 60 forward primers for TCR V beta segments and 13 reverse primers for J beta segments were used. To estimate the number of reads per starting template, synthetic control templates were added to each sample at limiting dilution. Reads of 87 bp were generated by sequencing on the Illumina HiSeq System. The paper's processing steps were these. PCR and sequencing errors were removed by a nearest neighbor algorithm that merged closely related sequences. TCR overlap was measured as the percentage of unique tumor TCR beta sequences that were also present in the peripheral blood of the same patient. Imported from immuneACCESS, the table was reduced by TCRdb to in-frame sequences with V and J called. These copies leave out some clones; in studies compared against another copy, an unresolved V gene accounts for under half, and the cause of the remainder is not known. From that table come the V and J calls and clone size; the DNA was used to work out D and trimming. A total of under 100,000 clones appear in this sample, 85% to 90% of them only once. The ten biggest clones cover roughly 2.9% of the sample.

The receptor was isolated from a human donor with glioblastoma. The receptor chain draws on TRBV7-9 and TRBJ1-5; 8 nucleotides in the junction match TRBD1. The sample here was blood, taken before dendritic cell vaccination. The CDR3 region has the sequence CASSRGTGFNQPQHF. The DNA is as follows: TGTGCCAGCAGCCGAGGGACAGGCTTCAATCAGCCCCAGCATTTT.